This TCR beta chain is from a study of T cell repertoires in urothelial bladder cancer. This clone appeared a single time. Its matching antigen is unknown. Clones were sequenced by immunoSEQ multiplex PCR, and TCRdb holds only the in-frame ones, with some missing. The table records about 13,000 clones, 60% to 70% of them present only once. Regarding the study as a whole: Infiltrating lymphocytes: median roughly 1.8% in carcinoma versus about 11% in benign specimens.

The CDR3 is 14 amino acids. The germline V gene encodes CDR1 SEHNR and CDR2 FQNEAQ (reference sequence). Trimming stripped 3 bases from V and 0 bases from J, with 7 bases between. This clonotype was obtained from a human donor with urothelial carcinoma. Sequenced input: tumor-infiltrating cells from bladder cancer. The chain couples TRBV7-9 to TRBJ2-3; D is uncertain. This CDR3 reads CASSFVGSTDTQYF. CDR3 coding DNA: TGTGCCAGCAGCTTTGTAGGGAGCACAGATACGCAGTATTTT.